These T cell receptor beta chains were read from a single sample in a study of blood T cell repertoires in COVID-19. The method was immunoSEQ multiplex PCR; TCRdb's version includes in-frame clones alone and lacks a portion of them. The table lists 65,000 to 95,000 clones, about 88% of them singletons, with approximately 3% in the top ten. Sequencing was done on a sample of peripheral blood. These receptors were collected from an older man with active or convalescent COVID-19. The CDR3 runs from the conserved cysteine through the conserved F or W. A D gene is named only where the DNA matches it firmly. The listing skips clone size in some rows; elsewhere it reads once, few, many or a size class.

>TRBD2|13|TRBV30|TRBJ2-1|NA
CAWSLAGVYEQFF
TGTGCCTGGAGTCTAGCGGGAGTGTATGAGCAGTTCTTC
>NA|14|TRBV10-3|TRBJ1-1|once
CAISEGRANTEAFF
TGTGCCATCAGTGAGGGGAGGGCGAACACTGAAGCTTTCTTT
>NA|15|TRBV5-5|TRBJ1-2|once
CASSLLSGTNYGYTF
TGTGCCAGCAGCTTGTTGTCAGGGACTAACTATGGCTACACCTTC
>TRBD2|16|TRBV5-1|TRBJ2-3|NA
CASSLRTSSYTDTQYF
TGCGCCAGCAGCCTTCGGACTAGCAGCTACACAGATACGCAGTATTTT
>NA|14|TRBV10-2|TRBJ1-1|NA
CASSEIRGDTEAFF
TGCGCCAGCAGTGAGATCAGGGGTGACACTGAAGCTTTCTTT
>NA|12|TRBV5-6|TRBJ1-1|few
CASSAGQRGAFF
TGTGCCAGCAGCGCCGGACAGAGAGGAGCTTTCTTT
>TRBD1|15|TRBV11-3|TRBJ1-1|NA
CASSPGGARNTEAFF
TGTGCCAGCAGCCCAGGGGGCGCAAGGAACACTGAAGCTTTCTTT
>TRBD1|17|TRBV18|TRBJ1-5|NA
CASSTSSVRGQGQPQHF
TGTGCCAGCTCCACCAGCAGCGTACGGGGACAGGGTCAGCCCCAGCATTTT
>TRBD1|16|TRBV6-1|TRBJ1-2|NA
CASSEVWGDSRYGYTF
TGTGCCAGCAGTGAAGTATGGGGGGACAGTAGGTATGGCTACACCTTC
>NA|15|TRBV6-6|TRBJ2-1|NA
CASSFRDLRDNEQFF
TGTGCCAGCAGTTTCCGGGACTTGAGAGACAATGAGCAGTTCTTC
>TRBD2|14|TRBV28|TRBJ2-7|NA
CASSLPGGSYEQYF
TGTGCCAGCAGTTTACCCGGGGGGAGCTACGAGCAGTACTTC
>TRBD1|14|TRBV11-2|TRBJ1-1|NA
CASSLGGGQGRAFF
TGTGCCAGCAGCTTAGGAGGGGGACAGGGAAGGGCTTTCTTT
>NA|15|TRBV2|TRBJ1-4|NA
CASSGGWTTNEKLFF
TGTGCCAGCAGTGGAGGATGGACAACTAATGAAAAACTGTTTTTT
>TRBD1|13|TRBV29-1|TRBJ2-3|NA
CSVATGGTDTQYF
TGCAGCGTTGCCACAGGGGGTACAGATACGCAGTATTTT
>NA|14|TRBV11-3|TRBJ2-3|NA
CASSPTPRTDTQYF
TGTGCCAGCAGCCCGACTCCCCGCACAGATACGCAGTATTTT
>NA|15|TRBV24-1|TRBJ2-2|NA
CATSESRTSGGELFF
TGTGCCACCAGTGAGTCCCGGACCAGCGGGGGGGAGCTGTTTTTT
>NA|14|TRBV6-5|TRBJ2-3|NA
CASRMGQVGNTQYF
TGTGCCAGCAGGATGGGGCAGGTAGGGAATACGCAGTATTTT
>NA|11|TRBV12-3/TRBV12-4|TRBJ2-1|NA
CASRRSGEQFF
TGTGCCAGCAGACGCTCGGGGGAGCAGTTCTTC
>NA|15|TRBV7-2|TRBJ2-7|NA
CASSLGASPSYEQYF
TGTGCCAGCAGCTTAGGTGCTAGTCCCTCCTACGAGCAGTACTTC
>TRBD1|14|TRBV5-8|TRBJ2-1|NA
CASSSEQGADEQFF
TGTGCCAGCAGCTCCGAACAGGGGGCCGATGAGCAGTTCTTC
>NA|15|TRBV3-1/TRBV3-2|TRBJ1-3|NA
CASSPPTSSGNTIYF
TGTGCCAGCAGCCCTCCCACTAGTTCTGGAAACACCATATATTTT
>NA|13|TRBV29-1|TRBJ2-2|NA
CSVDPRGTGELFF
TGCAGCGTTGATCCCCGGGGCACCGGGGAGCTGTTTTTT